The T cell receptor (beta chain) described here comes from a study of shared clonotypes between healthy human individuals. Generated by immunoSEQ multiplex PCR, the TCRdb table keeps only in-frame clones and is missing some. The top ten clones hold more than 20% of a sample with 650,000 to 800,000 clones, about 90% of them seen once. Trimming took 0 bases from V and 6 from J; bases not matched to a gene: 1. CDR1 and CDR2 from the germline V gene are LGHNA and YSLEER. The CDR3 is made up of 13 amino acids. CD45RO-negative cells were positively selected for CCR7, leaving out terminally differentiated effector memory CD45RA+ cells.

This TCR was sampled from a young man in good health. The sequencing sample was made of naive CD8+ T cells sorted from blood. This chain connects TRBV4-3 to TRBJ2-7; 8 bases align to TRBD1. CDR3 loop: CASSQDTGGEQYF. The CDR3 nucleotides read TGCGCCAGCAGCCAAGATACAGGGGGCGAGCAGTACTTC.